Each of the 9 T cell receptor beta chains below was sequenced from the same sample in a study of T-cell memory formation after mild COVID-19. TCRdb fed the 5' RACE reads into MiXCR, producing one record per CDR3 protein. Seen here are 550,000 to 700,000 distinct CDR3 sequences, roughly 17% observed once, and the top ten hold 8.1%. The sequencing input was PBMCs or a T cell subset sorted from them (not recorded which). These TCRs come from an adult woman who had mild COVID-19 (a few samples of this study predate the infection). Cell type and time point are not known.

This clonotype was detected many times. The CDR3 region has the DNA TGTGCCAGCAGGGACGGGCCCTCCTACGAGCAGTACTTC. Residues: CASRDGPSYEQYF. This chain joins TRBV2 and TRBJ2-7; D gene uncertain. V was trimmed by 6 bases and J by 0 bases, leaving 9 bases between them. Germline V gives CDR1 SNHLY, CDR2 FYNNEI. This CDR3 is built from 13 residues.

The chain combines TRBV7-3 with TRBJ2-7; D is undetermined. The length of the CDR3 is 14 residues. V lost 1 base, J lost 2 bases, and 9 bases lay in between. CDR1 SGHTA and CDR2 FQGTGA come from the germline V gene. This chain's CDR3 is CASSLISGPYEQYF. In nucleotides, the CDR3 is TGTGCCAGCAGCTTAATTTCAGGTCCCTACGAGCAGTACTTC.

A few counts support this clonotype. The chain recombines TRBV4-3 with TRBJ2-1; no reliable D call. The germline CDR1 and CDR2 sequences are LGHNA and YSLEER. The ends were cut back, 0 bases at V and 6 bases at J, with 9 bases in the middle. There are 14 residues in the CDR3. CDR3 DNA: TGCGCCAGCAGCCAAGAATTCGGCCTCAATGAGCAGTTCTTC. Translating gives CASSQEFGLNEQFF.

This clonotype has a handful of counts. This chain uses TRBV5-1 with TRBJ2-7, with D perhaps matching TRBD2 (6 bases). The CDR3 consists of 19 residues. CDR1 is SGHRS and CDR2 is YFSETQ in the germline V gene. The germline V and J ends were trimmed by 0 bases and 0 bases, with 22 bases remaining between them. Here the CDR3 reads CASSLAVAGRSPSSYEQYF. The CDR3 region has the DNA TGCGCCAGCAGCTTGGCCGTGGCGGGGAGGTCCCCAAGCTCCTACGAGCAGTACTTC.

The rearrangement links TRBV14 to TRBJ1-6; D is undetermined. Per the germline V gene, CDR1 is SGHDN and CDR2 is FVKESK. V was clipped by 4 bases and J by 8 bases, with 9 bases between them. The CDR3 spans 13 residues. The CDR3 is CASSPPAYSPLHF. In nucleotides, the CDR3 is TGTGCCAGCAGCCCGCCAGCTTATTCACCCCTCCACTTT.

The V and J genes are TRBV7-8 and TRBJ1-1, with a possible D match to TRBD1 (5 bases). The CDR3 length is 12 residues. The germline V and J ends were trimmed by 5 bases and 11 bases, with 15 bases remaining between them. Germline V gene lookup returns CDR1 SGHVS and CDR2 FQNEAQ. The CDR3 loop is CASSPPAGRAFF. The DNA for the CDR3 is TGTGCCAGCAGCCCTCCGGCAGGGCGCGCTTTCTTT.

This clonotype came up a few times. The CDR3 DNA reads TGTGCCAGCGGACGGACTGGAAGCACAGATACGCAGTATTTT. It codes for CASGRTGSTDTQYF. The chain uses TRBV9 and TRBJ2-3; possibly TRBD2 for D (5 bases). CDR3 length equals 14 residues. The germline V gene has CDR1 SGDLS and CDR2 YYNGEE. The V end was cut by 7 bases, the J end by 0 bases, with 12 bases between.

The rearrangement joins TRBV6-2 or TRBV6-3 to TRBJ2-7; the match to TRBD2 covers 9 bases. The CDR3 spans 16 residues. The germline gives CDR1 MNHEY, CDR2 SVGEGT. V dropped 5 bases and J dropped 2; count of bases not matched to a gene: 10. CDR3 region: CASSARTSGFPYEQYF. DNA for the CDR3: TGTGCCAGCAGTGCCCGAACTAGCGGGTTTCCCTACGAGCAGTACTTC.

This chain joins TRBV6-5 and TRBJ1-2; D not resolved. This CDR3 has 14 residues. Germline-derived CDR1 and CDR2 are MNHEY and SVGAGI. Trimming shortened V by 0 bases and J by 3 bases, and 8 bases separated the two germline ends. The CDR3 protein is CASSYSSGYYGYTF. The DNA for the CDR3 is TGTGCCAGCAGTTACTCTTCCGGGTACTATGGCTACACCTTC.